This T cell receptor beta chain was obtained from a study of CD8+ T cells in alopecia areata. Extracted RNA was reverse transcribed into cDNA, the sequencing template. Profiled with immunoSEQ multiplex PCR; TCRdb holds only in-frame clones, not every one. The sample gives 110,000 to 150,000 clones, about 60% of which show up once; 6.4% is in the top ten. This CDR3 comprises 15 residues. The V end lost 2 bases, the J end lost 2 bases, and 10 bases lay between the germline ends. CDR1 is MNHNS, CDR2 SASEGT, per germline. The chain carries TRBV6-1 and TRBJ2-1; D is unresolved. Sequences were derived from CD4+ T cells sorted from blood, sampled at week 0. The receptor comes from a human donor with alopecia areata. CDR3 residues: CASSEMGSPYNEQFF. The CDR3 region has the DNA TGTGCCAGCAGTGAAATGGGTTCCCCCTACAATGAGCAGTTCTTC.